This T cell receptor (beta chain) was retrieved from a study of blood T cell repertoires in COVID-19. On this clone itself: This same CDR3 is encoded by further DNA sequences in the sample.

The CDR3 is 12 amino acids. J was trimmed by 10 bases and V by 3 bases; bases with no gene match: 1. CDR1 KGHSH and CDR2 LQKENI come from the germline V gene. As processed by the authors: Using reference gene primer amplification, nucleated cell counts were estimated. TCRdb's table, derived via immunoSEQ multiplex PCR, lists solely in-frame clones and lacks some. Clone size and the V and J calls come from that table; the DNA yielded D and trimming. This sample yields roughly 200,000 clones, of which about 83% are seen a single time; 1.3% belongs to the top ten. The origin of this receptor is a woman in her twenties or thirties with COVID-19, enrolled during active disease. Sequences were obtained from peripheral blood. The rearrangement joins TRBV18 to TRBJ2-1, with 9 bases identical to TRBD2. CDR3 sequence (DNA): TGTGCCAGCTCACCGACTAGCGGCGAGCAGTTCTTC. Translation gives CASSPTSGEQFF.